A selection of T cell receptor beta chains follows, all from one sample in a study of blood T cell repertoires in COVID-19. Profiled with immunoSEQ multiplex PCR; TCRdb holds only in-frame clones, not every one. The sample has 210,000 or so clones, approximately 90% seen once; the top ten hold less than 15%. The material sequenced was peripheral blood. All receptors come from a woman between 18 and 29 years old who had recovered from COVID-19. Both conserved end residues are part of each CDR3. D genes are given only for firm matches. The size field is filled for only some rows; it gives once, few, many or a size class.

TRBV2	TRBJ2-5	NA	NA	TGTGCCAGCAGTGAAGGGAGGGCCTGGGAGACCCAGTACTTC	CASSEGRAWETQYF
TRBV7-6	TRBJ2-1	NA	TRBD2	TGTGCCAGCAGCTCGTCCGGCGGGAGCTCAAGGAATGAGCAGTTCTTC	CASSSSGGSSRNEQFF
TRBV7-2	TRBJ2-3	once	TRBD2	TGTGCCAGCAGCTCTAGCGGGACGACCACAGATACGCAGTATTTT	CASSSSGTTTDTQYF
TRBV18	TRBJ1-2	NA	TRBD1	TGTGCCAGCTCACCACCCGGGACAGGGGTCCTATATGGCTACACCTTC	CASSPPGTGVLYGYTF
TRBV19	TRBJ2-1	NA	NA	TGTGCCAGTAGTATAGGGCCAGGGTCCTACAATGAGCAGTTCTTC	CASSIGPGSYNEQFF
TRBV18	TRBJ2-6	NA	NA	TGTGCCAGCTCTAGGGGTTCTGATTACGTCCTGACTTTC	CASSRGSDYVLTF
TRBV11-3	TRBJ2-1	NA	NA	TGTGCCAGCAGCTCAATCGGGGGTTCTGATAGTGAGCAGTTCTTC	CASSSIGGSDSEQFF
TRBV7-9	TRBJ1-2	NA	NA	TGTGCCAGCAGCCCCCGGAGTGCGGGGGCCCTACATGGCTACACCTTC	CASSPRSAGALHGYTF
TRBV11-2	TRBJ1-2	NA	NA	TGTGCCAGCAGCTTACAGGAGCGGTATGGCTACACCTTC	CASSLQERYGYTF
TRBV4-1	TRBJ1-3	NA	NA	TGCGCCAGCAGCCAAGCAGGTTTTCCCGGCTCTGGAAACACCATATATTTT	CASSQAGFPGSGNTIYF
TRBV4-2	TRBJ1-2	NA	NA	TGTGCCAGCAGCCAAGATTTTCCAGCGGGCTATGGCTACACCTTC	CASSQDFPAGYGYTF
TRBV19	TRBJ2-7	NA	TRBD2	TGTGCCAGTAGTAAACTAGCGGCCCCTCAAGAGCAGTACTTC	CASSKLAAPQEQYF
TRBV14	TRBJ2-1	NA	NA	TGTGCCAGCAGCCGAGGCCTGAGCTCCTACAATGAGCAGTTCTTC	CASSRGLSSYNEQFF
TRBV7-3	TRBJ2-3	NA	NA	TGTGCCAGCAGTCCCGTCGGTAGCACAGATACGCAGTATTTT	CASSPVGSTDTQYF
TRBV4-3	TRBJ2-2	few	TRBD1	TGCGCCAGCAGCCAAGGGACAGGGAACACCGGGGAGCTGTTTTTT	CASSQGTGNTGELFF
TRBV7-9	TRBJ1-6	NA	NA	TGTGCCAGCAGCCAGACAGATTTTAATTCACCCCTCCACTTT	CASSQTDFNSPLHF